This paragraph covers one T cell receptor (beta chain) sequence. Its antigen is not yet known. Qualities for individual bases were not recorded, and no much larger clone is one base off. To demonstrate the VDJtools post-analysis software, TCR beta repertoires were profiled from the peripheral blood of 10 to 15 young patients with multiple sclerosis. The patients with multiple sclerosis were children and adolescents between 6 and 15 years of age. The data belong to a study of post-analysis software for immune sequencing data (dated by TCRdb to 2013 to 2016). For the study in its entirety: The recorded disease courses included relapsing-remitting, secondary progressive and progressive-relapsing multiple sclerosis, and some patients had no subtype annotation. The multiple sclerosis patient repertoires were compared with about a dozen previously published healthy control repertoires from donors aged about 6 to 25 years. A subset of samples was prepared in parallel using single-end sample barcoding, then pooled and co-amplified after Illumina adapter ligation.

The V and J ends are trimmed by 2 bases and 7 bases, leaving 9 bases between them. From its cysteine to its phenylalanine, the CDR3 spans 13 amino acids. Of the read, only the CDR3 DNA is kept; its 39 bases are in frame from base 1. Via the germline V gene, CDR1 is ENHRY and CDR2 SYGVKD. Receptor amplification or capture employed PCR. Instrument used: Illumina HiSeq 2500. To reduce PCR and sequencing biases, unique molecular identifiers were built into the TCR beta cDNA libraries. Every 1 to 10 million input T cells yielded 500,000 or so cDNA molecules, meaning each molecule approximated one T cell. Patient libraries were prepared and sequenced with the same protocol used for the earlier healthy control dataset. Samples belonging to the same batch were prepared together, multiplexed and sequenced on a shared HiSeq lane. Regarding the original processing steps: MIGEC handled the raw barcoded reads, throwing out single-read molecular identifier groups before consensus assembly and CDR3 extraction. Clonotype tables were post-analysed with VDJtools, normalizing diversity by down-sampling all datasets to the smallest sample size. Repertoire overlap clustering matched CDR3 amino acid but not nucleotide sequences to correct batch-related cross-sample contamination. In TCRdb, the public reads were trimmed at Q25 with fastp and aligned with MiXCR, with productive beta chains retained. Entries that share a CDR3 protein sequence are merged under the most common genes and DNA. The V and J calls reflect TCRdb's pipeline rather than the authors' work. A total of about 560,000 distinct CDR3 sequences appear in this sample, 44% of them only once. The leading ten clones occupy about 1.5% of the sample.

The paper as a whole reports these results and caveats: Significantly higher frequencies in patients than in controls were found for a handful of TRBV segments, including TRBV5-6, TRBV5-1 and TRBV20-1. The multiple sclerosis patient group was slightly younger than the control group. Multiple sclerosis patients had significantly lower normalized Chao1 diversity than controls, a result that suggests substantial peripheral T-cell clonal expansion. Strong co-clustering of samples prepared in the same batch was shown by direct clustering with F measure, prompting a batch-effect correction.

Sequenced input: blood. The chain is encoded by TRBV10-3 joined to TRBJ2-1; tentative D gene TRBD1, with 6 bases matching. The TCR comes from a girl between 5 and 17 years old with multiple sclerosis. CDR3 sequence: CAISERGWNEQFF. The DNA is TGTGCCATCAGTGAGAGGGGGTGGAATGAGCAGTTCTTC.